This entry is about one T cell receptor (beta chain). As yet, its antigen is unknown. TCRdb redid the calling of the reads with MiXCR, one entry per CDR3 protein. The sample lists approximately 500,000 distinct CDR3 sequences, more than 30% occurring once. This sample is drawn from a study of T cell repertoires in cytomegalovirus infection. Background on the study: HLA-C-restricted CMV epitopes, recently identified, and well-studied HLA-B-restricted ones were used by the study. An indication of both CMV infection and matching HLA type came from public TCR beta signatures. Points from the study as a whole: What dominated the ex vivo response were HLA-C-restricted CMV-specific TCR beta clonotypes.

V dropped 5 bases and J dropped 0 bases, with 14 bases sitting between them. This CDR3 is built from 16 residues. The receptor was derived from a human donor in good health (CMV status not recorded). Some clones in this sample may be carry-over from other donors' samples. The sequenced sample was cultured PBMCs, obtained from culture after CMV antigen stimulation. The chain has TRBV12-3 or TRBV12-4 and TRBJ2-1; no clear D. This CDR3 is CASSKAADSSYNEQFF. The CDR3 DNA follows: TGTGCCAGCAGTAAGGCGGCTGATAGCTCCTACAATGAGCAGTTCTTC.